This record covers a single T cell receptor beta chain. The entry originates in a study of T cells in Graves' hyperthyroidism and ophthalmopathy. There were TCR beta CDR3 regions amplified from RNA transcripts. The study used the HTBI primer set for a first-round RT-PCR of the TCR CDR3. TCRdb itself ran the multiplex PCR reads through MiXCR, one entry per CDR3 protein. The sample has about 270,000 distinct CDR3 sequences, roughly 20% seen once. The sequencing input was blood. This TCR derives from a man younger than 40 with Graves' ophthalmopathy.

CDR3 bases: TGTGCCAGCAGTTCCCGGCCGAGGAGGGACTATGGCTACACCTTC. Its protein product is CASSSRPRRDYGYTF. This chain links TRBV28 with TRBJ1-2; no clear D. There are 15 residues in the CDR3. V was cut by 4 bases and J by 3 bases, with 15 bases left in between. CDR1 MDHEN and CDR2 SYDVKM come from the germline V gene.